The rows below give T cell receptor beta chains drawn from one sample of a study of neurological immune-mediated disorders. TCRdb processed the 5' RACE reads anew with MiXCR; each CDR3 protein has one entry. The repertoire includes roughly 50,000 distinct CDR3 sequences, about 13% of them detected once, and approximately 11% sits in the top ten. The sample was PBMCs. The source is a woman aged 55-69 years with HTLV-1-associated myelopathy (HAM/TSP). Each CDR3 is given with its conserved first and last residue. A D gene is named only where the DNA matches it firmly. Part of the rows lack a size; the others show once, few, many or a class for expanded clones.

J	V	size	D	DNA	CDR3
TRBJ1-1	TRBV5-1	many	NA	TGCGCCAGCAGCTTGGTTCCCGGGGTGGGCACTGAAGCTTTCTTT	CASSLVPGVGTEAFF
TRBJ2-4	TRBV15	many	TRBD1	TGTGCCACCAGCGCCGGGACAGGCGGTACTGCCAAAAACATTCAGTACTTC	CATSAGTGGTAKNIQYF
TRBJ2-5	TRBV12-3/TRBV12-4	many	TRBD1	TGTGCCAGCAGTTCAGGGCAGGGGGCGAGGGGGGAGACCCAGTACTTC	CASSSGQGARGETQYF
TRBJ2-1	TRBV27	NA	NA	TGTGCCAGCAGTTTTCTTTACGATGAGCAGTTCTTC	CASSFLYDEQFF
TRBJ2-7	TRBV3-1	many	NA	TGTGCCAGCAGCCAAAGGGGTGGCGTCGAGCAGTACTTC	CASSQRGGVEQYF
TRBJ2-3	TRBV20-1	many	NA	TGCAGTGCTAGAGAACCCCCCCTCGATACGCAGTATTTT	CSAREPPLDTQYF
TRBJ2-2	TRBV2	many	TRBD2	TGTGCCAGCAGCGCGGAACTAGCGGGAGTCACCGGGGAGCTGTTTTTT	CASSAELAGVTGELFF
TRBJ2-5	TRBV28	NA	NA	TGTGCCAGCACCTCGGAGGGGACATTAGATACCCATTACTTC	CASTSEGTLDTHYF
TRBJ1-4	TRBV20-1	many	TRBD1	TGCAGTGCTAGACTTGGACAGGGGGATGAAAAACTGTTTTTT	CSARLGQGDEKLFF
TRBJ2-1	TRBV5-1	many	TRBD2	TGCGCCAGCAGCTTCTCTAGCGGGAGTAGCCACAATGAGCAGTTCTTC	CASSFSSGSSHNEQFF
TRBJ2-1	TRBV4-1	many	NA	TGCGCCAGCAGCCAAGATCAGAGAAAGAAAGGCGATAATGAGCAGTTCTTC	CASSQDQRKKGDNEQFF
TRBJ2-3	TRBV12-3/TRBV12-4	many	NA	TGTGCCAGCAGTTTAACAAAAGATACGCAGTATTTT	CASSLTKDTQYF
TRBJ2-1	TRBV20-1	many	TRBD2	TGCAGTGCTAGAGATGGCGCTAGCGGGAGTAATGAGCAGTTCTTC	CSARDGASGSNEQFF
TRBJ2-1	TRBV20-1	many	TRBD2	TGCAGTGCCAGTTTCGGACTAGCGGGAGGAGAGCAGTTCTTC	CSASFGLAGGEQFF
TRBJ2-1	TRBV9	few	NA	TGTGCCAGCAGCGTAACCCCGGCTAATGAGCAGTTCTTC	CASSVTPANEQFF
TRBJ2-1	TRBV7-7	NA	TRBD1	TGTGCCAGCAGCCAAGGGACAGGGGTATCCTACAATGAGCAGTTCTTC	CASSQGTGVSYNEQFF
TRBJ2-5	TRBV28	many	TRBD1	TGTGCCAGCAGCACCGGGACAGGATCCCAAGAGACCCAGTACTTC	CASSTGTGSQETQYF
TRBJ2-1	TRBV5-6	medium-sized	NA	TGTGCCAGCAGCTTGGCCTCTCTTGAGTTCTTC	CASSLASLEFF
TRBJ2-6	TRBV28	NA	NA	TGTGCCAGCAGGCCCCAGGGGGGGGCCAACGTCCTGACTTTC	CASRPQGGANVLTF
TRBJ2-1	TRBV6-6	many	TRBD2	TGTGCCAGCAGTTATGGGCCACTAGCGGGGTCCAATGAGCAGTTCTTC	CASSYGPLAGSNEQFF
TRBJ2-6	TRBV7-2	few	TRBD1	TGTGCCAGCAGCTCGCGGACAGGGGTCGGGGCCAACGTCCTGACTTTC	CASSSRTGVGANVLTF
TRBJ1-2	TRBV28	many	NA	TGTGCCAGCAGCCCGCCGATTGGGGGGCTAGTGTTTGACTATGGCTACACCTTC	CASSPPIGGLVFDYGYTF
TRBJ1-4	TRBV18	many	NA	TGTGCCAGCTCACCCGGACGTTCCGAAAAACTGTTTTTT	CASSPGRSEKLFF
TRBJ2-3	TRBV28	many	NA	TGTGCCAGCAGTTTGCAGGGGGGAAGCACAGATACGCAGTATTTT	CASSLQGGSTDTQYF
TRBJ2-3	TRBV20-1	many	TRBD1	TGCAGTGCTAGCGGGACAGGGGGCCCAGATACGCAGTATTTT	CSASGTGGPDTQYF
TRBJ2-5	TRBV29-1	many	TRBD2	TGCAGCGCTAAAAACGAGCGGGAGGGCCGAGAGACCCAGTACTTC	CSAKNEREGRETQYF
TRBJ2-7	TRBV28	many	TRBD2	TGTGCCAGCACCTTAAGCGGGAGTTTCTACGAGCAGTACTTC	CASTLSGSFYEQYF
TRBJ2-5	TRBV19	NA	NA	TGTGCCAGTAGTAGCAGGGCCTACGAAGAGACCCAGTACTTC	CASSSRAYEETQYF
TRBJ2-1	TRBV2	many	TRBD2	TGTGCCAGCAGTGAAGGGGCGGGAGTGTACAGTGAGCAGTTCTTC	CASSEGAGVYSEQFF
TRBJ2-1	TRBV6-5	many	TRBD2	TGTGCCAGCAGTTACTCACCGGGACTAGCATCGAGCTCCTACAATGAGCAGTTCTTC	CASSYSPGLASSSYNEQFF
TRBJ1-2	TRBV7-8	many	NA	TGTGCCAGCAGCGACACTCCTTCCAAGGGGGTTTATGGCTACACCTTC	CASSDTPSKGVYGYTF
TRBJ2-1	TRBV7-2	many	TRBD2	TGTGCCAGCAGCTTAAGCATAGCGGGGGCCTGGGGGCAGTTCTTC	CASSLSIAGAWGQFF